The rows below give T cell receptor beta chains drawn from one sample of a study of T cells in Graves' hyperthyroidism and ophthalmopathy. TCRdb redid the calling of the multiplex PCR reads with MiXCR, one entry per CDR3 protein. The data show about 610,000 distinct CDR3 sequences, about 15% seen once. The sample taken for sequencing was blood. All receptors derive from a middle-aged woman with Graves' ophthalmopathy. CDR3s include the opening cysteine and the closing phenylalanine or tryptophan. A D gene is named only where the DNA matches it firmly. Size is omitted from some rows. Given values are once, few, many or a class for expanded clones.

j_call	v_call	d_call	clone_size	cdr3_nt	cdr3_aa
TRBJ1-2	TRBV30	NA	many	TGTGCCTGGCAGACGGGGGCGTTAAGTTACTATGGCTACACCTTC	CAWQTGALSYYGYTF
TRBJ1-1	TRBV5-1	TRBD1	many	TGCGCCATCCCAGGGGGCCTAATGAACACTGAAGCTTTCTTT	CAIPGGLMNTEAFF
TRBJ1-1	TRBV6-1	TRBD1	NA	TGTGCCAGCATCACGGACAGGGTGGGCACTGAAGCTTTCTTT	CASITDRVGTEAFF
TRBJ2-2	TRBV27	TRBD1	many	TGTGCCAGCTATAACAGGGGATTCCCCCTTGCCGGGGAGCTGTTTTTT	CASYNRGFPLAGELFF
TRBJ2-4	TRBV6-1	NA	NA	TGTGCCAGCGACAGGAACATGATTCAGTACTTC	CASDRNMIQYF
TRBJ1-1	TRBV11-1	NA	few	TGTGCCAGCAGCTTAGGCACAGGTCCGGAAAACACTGAAGCTTTCTTT	CASSLGTGPENTEAFF
TRBJ2-7	TRBV19	NA	NA	TGTGCCAGTAGTATAGATCAGGGCACCTCTATCGAGCAGTACTTC	CASSIDQGTSIEQYF
TRBJ2-7	TRBV12-3/TRBV12-4	NA	many	TGTGCCAGCAGTCCCCGGGCCTCGCCCTCCTACGAGCAGTACTTC	CASSPRASPSYEQYF
TRBJ1-2	TRBV12-5	NA	many	TGTGCTAGTGGCCTACCGGGACAAGAGGGCTACACCTTC	CASGLPGQEGYTF
TRBJ2-2	TRBV18	NA	NA	TGTGCCAGCTCACCACCATTTGGCGCCGGGGAGCTGTTTTTT	CASSPPFGAGELFF
TRBJ1-1	TRBV3-1	NA	NA	TGTGCCAGCAGCCCCGTGGCCCGGGGCACTGAAGCTTTCTTT	CASSPVARGTEAFF
TRBJ1-1	TRBV7-9	NA	NA	TGTGCCAGCAGCGGGGCGCTGAAGCTCCCCCCTTTCTTT	CASSGALKLPPFF
TRBJ1-2	TRBV7-8	NA	many	TGTGCCAGCAGTACAGGGCCCTATGGCTACACCTTC	CASSTGPYGYTF
TRBJ1-5	TRBV27	NA	many	TGTGCCAGCAGTTTATCGGGGGGAGTTCAGCCCCAGCATTTT	CASSLSGGVQPQHF
TRBJ1-1	TRBV28	NA	many	TGTGCCAGCACGAATTCGAACACTGAAGCTTTCTTT	CASTNSNTEAFF
TRBJ1-1	TRBV3-1	NA	NA	TGTGCCAGCAGCCAAGGCCAAAGGGCCACTGAAGCTTTCTTT	CASSQGQRATEAFF
TRBJ1-1	TRBV11-3	NA	many	TGTGCCAGCAGCTTAATGAGTCAGGCTAACACTGAAGCTTTCTTT	CASSLMSQANTEAFF
TRBJ1-5	TRBV20-1	TRBD1	many	TGCAGTGCCAACGGACAGGGTCCCAATCAGCCCCAGCATTTT	CSANGQGPNQPQHF
TRBJ1-1	TRBV15	NA	many	TGTGCCACCAGCACCGGGACGTTGGCAGCGGAAGCTTTCTTT	CATSTGTLAAEAFF
TRBJ2-2	TRBV20-1	NA	NA	TGCAGTGCTAGAGATCTTGTAGGGGATCCCGGGGAGCTGTTTTTT	CSARDLVGDPGELFF
TRBJ2-7	TRBV12-3/TRBV12-4	TRBD2	many	TGTGCCAGCAGTTTCAGCGGGAGAGCACACGAGCAGTACTTC	CASSFSGRAHEQYF
TRBJ2-2	TRBV6-1	TRBD2	NA	TGTGCCAGCAGCACGGGCCTAGCGGGTTTGACCGGGGAGCTGTTTTTT	CASSTGLAGLTGELFF
TRBJ2-5	TRBV15	TRBD2	many	TGTGCCACCTTAGTTGCTAGCGGGACCGGATATCAAGAGACCCAGTACTTC	CATLVASGTGYQETQYF
TRBJ2-7	TRBV6-1	TRBD2	few	TGTGCCAGCACCCCGGGACTAGATATCGTCTACGAGCAGTACTTC	CASTPGLDIVYEQYF
TRBJ2-2	TRBV11-2	NA	NA	TGTGCCAGCAACCGGAGAGGGACATCGAACACCGGGGAGCTGTTTTTT	CASNRRGTSNTGELFF
TRBJ2-2	TRBV25-1	NA	few	TGTGCCAGCAGCGCAGGGCGTCTTGGAACCGGGGAGCTGTTTTTT	CASSAGRLGTGELFF
TRBJ1-3	TRBV27	NA	many	TGTGCCAGCAGTGAAACTGGGGGCTCTGGAAACACCATATATTTT	CASSETGGSGNTIYF
TRBJ1-5	TRBV19	NA	NA	TGTGCCAGTAGTATAGGCCTCGGGTGGGGCAATCAGCCCCAGCATTTT	CASSIGLGWGNQPQHF
TRBJ1-6	TRBV4-2	NA	few	TGTGCCAGCAGCCAAGAGGAACGGTCACCCCTCCACTTT	CASSQEERSPLHF
TRBJ1-2	TRBV15	TRBD1	many	TGTGCCACCAGCAGAGAGAGGACAGGGGATGATTATGGCTACACCTTC	CATSRERTGDDYGYTF
TRBJ2-7	TRBV5-1	TRBD2	few	TGCGCCAGCAGAGACCGGACTAGCGGGATTGTCCCTTCCTACGAGCAGTACTTC	CASRDRTSGIVPSYEQYF
TRBJ2-2	TRBV11-2	TRBD2	many	TGTGCCAGCAGCTTATTTCGTCTAGCGGGAATCGCTCCCGGGGAGCTGTTTTTT	CASSLFRLAGIAPGELFF
TRBJ2-7	TRBV20-1	NA	many	TGCAGTGCTAGAGGATGGGGGGCGACCTTGGACGAGCAGTACTTC	CSARGWGATLDEQYF
TRBJ2-5	TRBV7-6	NA	many	TGTGCCAGCACCCCACGGGCAGGGGAAGAAGAGACCCAGTACTTC	CASTPRAGEEETQYF
TRBJ2-7	TRBV7-2	NA	many	TGTGCCAGCAGCCCCAGCGGAGGCGGCGGCGAGCAGTACTTC	CASSPSGGGGEQYF
TRBJ2-7	TRBV28	TRBD1	once	TGTGCCAGCAGCCCCACTCCGGGACAGGAACCCTACGAGCAGTACTTC	CASSPTPGQEPYEQYF
TRBJ1-2	TRBV7-3	TRBD1	few	TGTGCCAGCAGCCCAAGGACAGGGGCAACCTATGGCTACACCTTC	CASSPRTGATYGYTF
TRBJ2-7	TRBV18	NA	many	TGTGCCAGCTCACCGATTCGACAGGGAGGCGACGAGCAGTACTTC	CASSPIRQGGDEQYF
TRBJ2-7	TRBV6-1	TRBD1	many	TGTGCCAGCAGTCGGGGCGGACAGGGAATCCACGAGCAGTACTTC	CASSRGGQGIHEQYF
TRBJ2-7	TRBV7-9	TRBD2	NA	TGTGCCAGCATAAGGGGCGGGAGTTTCTACGAGCAGTACTTC	CASIRGGSFYEQYF
TRBJ1-1	TRBV11-2	NA	NA	TGTACCAGCAGCTTAGAGGCGGTGGGGGACACTGAAGCTTTCTTT	CTSSLEAVGDTEAFF
TRBJ2-2	TRBV12-3/TRBV12-4	NA	NA	TGTGCCAGCAGCAAGACCCTAACCGGGGAGCTGTTTTTT	CASSKTLTGELFF
TRBJ2-5	TRBV18	TRBD2	NA	TGTGCCAGCTCCCCCGGCGGGAGCGTTGGAGAGACCCAGTACTTC	CASSPGGSVGETQYF
TRBJ1-1	TRBV6-5	NA	many	TGTGCCAGCAGTTATTATAGCCCCATGAACACTGAAGCTTTCTTT	CASSYYSPMNTEAFF
TRBJ1-1	TRBV6-5	NA	many	TGTGCCAGCAGTTACAAGTCGACGGTGACTGAAGCTTTCTTT	CASSYKSTVTEAFF
TRBJ2-6	TRBV6-5	NA	many	TGTGCCAGCAGTTACCCAAGAGCTGCTGGGGCCAACGTCCTGACTTTC	CASSYPRAAGANVLTF
TRBJ1-5	TRBV29-1	NA	NA	TGCAGCGTTGGGATGGGAGGGATCAATCAGCCCCAGCATTTT	CSVGMGGINQPQHF